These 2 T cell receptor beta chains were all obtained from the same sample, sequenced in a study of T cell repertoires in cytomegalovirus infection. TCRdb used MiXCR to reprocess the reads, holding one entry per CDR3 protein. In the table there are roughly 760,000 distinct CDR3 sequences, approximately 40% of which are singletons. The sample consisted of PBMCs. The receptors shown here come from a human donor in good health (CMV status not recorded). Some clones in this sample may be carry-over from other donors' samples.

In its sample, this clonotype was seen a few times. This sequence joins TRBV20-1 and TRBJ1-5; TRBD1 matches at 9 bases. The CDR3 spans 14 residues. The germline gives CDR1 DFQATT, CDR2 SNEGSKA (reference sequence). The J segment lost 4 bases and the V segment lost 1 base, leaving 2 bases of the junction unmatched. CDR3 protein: CSARAGTGNQPQHF. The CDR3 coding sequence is TGCAGTGCTAGAGCCGGGACAGGGAATCAGCCCCAGCATTTT.

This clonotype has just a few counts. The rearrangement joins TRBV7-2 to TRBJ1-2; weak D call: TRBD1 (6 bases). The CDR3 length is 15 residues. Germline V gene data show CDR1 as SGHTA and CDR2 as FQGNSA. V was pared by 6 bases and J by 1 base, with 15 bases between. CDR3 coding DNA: TGTGCCAGCAGTGAATCCGGACAGTTTAACTATGGCTACACCTTC. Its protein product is CASSESGQFNYGYTF.